These T cell receptor beta chains were read from a single sample in a study of OX40 agonist ivuxolimab in advanced cancers. TCRdb's copy holds only in-frame clones and misses some; the assay was immunoSEQ multiplex PCR. The sample consists of tens of thousands of clones, about 83% of them appearing once. The sample in question was CD4+ or CD8+ T cells sorted from blood, obtained in a trial of the OX40 agonist ivuxolimab. The receptors come from an adult with an advanced solid tumor such as melanoma, head and neck, liver or kidney cancer. The CDR3 runs from the conserved cysteine through the conserved F or W. The D gene is left open where the match is weak. The size field is filled for only some rows; it gives once, few, many or a size class.

D: .; V: TRBV5-1; J: TRBJ2-7; size: few; DNA: TGCGCCAGCAGCTACGACGGATACTCCTACGAGCAGTACTTC; CDR3: CASSYDGYSYEQYF
D: TRBD2; V: TRBV28; J: TRBJ2-3; size: .; DNA: TGTGCCAGCAGAATACCGACTAGCGGGAGGGCCCTGGATACGCAGTATTTT; CDR3: CASRIPTSGRALDTQYF
D: TRBD1; V: TRBV6-6; J: TRBJ2-7; size: .; DNA: TGTGCCAGCAGGGACAGGGGGCTGGAGCAGTACTTC; CDR3: CASRDRGLEQYF
D: .; V: TRBV30; J: TRBJ1-2; size: few; DNA: TGTGCCTGGAGGGGGGGAACAGACAATAACTATGGCTACACCTTC; CDR3: CAWRGGTDNNYGYTF
D: TRBD2; V: TRBV6-5; J: TRBJ2-7; size: .; DNA: TGTGCCAGCAGTTTGGGACTAGCTGGGTACGAGCAGTACTTC; CDR3: CASSLGLAGYEQYF
D: .; V: TRBV5-4; J: TRBJ2-3; size: once; DNA: TGTGCCAGCAGCCCGCGGGGAGGCACAGATACGCAGTATTTT; CDR3: CASSPRGGTDTQYF
D: TRBD1; V: TRBV7-9; J: TRBJ2-2; size: .; DNA: TGTGCCAGCAGCTTAGTCGGGACAGGGGCCGGGGAGCTGTTTTTT; CDR3: CASSLVGTGAGELFF
D: TRBD1; V: TRBV9; J: TRBJ2-7; size: .; DNA: TGTGCCAGCAGCGTCGGGACAGAAGCCTACGAGCAGTACTTC; CDR3: CASSVGTEAYEQYF
D: .; V: TRBV28; J: TRBJ1-1; size: .; DNA: TGTGCCAGCAGTTTATTTGTCCACATGAACACTGAAGCTTTCTTT; CDR3: CASSLFVHMNTEAFF
D: TRBD2; V: TRBV7-3; J: TRBJ2-1; size: .; DNA: TGTGCCAGCAGCCTAGGGACTAGCGGGAGAATTGAGCAGTTCTTC; CDR3: CASSLGTSGRIEQFF
D: .; V: TRBV10-1; J: TRBJ1-3; size: .; DNA: TGCGCCAGCAGTCCCGGGGGCTCTGGAAACACCATATATTTT; CDR3: CASSPGGSGNTIYF
D: .; V: TRBV6-4; J: TRBJ2-2; size: few; DNA: TGTGCCAGCAGTGACTCTAGCGGGAACACCGGGGAGCTGTTTTTT; CDR3: CASSDSSGNTGELFF
D: TRBD2; V: TRBV7-3; J: TRBJ2-1; size: .; DNA: TGTGCCAGCAGCTTCCAACTAGCGGGAGGGACTGAGCAGTTCTTC; CDR3: CASSFQLAGGTEQFF
D: .; V: TRBV18; J: TRBJ2-7; size: .; DNA: TGTGCCAGCTCACCATATTATAGGGCAGGCGATAACTCCTACGAGCAGTACTTC; CDR3: CASSPYYRAGDNSYEQYF
D: TRBD2; V: TRBV4-1; J: TRBJ2-1; size: .; DNA: TGCGCCAGCAGCCCTCCTGGGGGGGGAGTTTACAATGAGCAGTTCTTC; CDR3: CASSPPGGGVYNEQFF
D: .; V: TRBV2; J: TRBJ1-5; size: .; DNA: TGTGCCAGCAGTGAATGGGGTACCAGCAATCAGCCCCAGCATTTT; CDR3: CASSEWGTSNQPQHF
D: .; V: TRBV28; J: TRBJ1-4; size: .; DNA: TGTGCCAGCTCCATCCCGGGACCGAAGGAACTGTTTTTT; CDR3: CASSIPGPKELFF
D: .; V: TRBV18; J: TRBJ1-5; size: .; DNA: TGTGCCAGCTCAACGACAGATTATCAGCCCCAGCATTTT; CDR3: CASSTTDYQPQHF
D: TRBD2; V: TRBV6-5; J: TRBJ2-5; size: .; DNA: TGTGCCAGCAGTTATGCGGGAGGGCAAGAGACCCAGTACTTC; CDR3: CASSYAGGQETQYF
D: .; V: TRBV4-1; J: TRBJ2-7; size: .; DNA: TGCGCCAGCAGCCAAGATCCACAGTATGACGAGCAGTACTTC; CDR3: CASSQDPQYDEQYF
D: .; V: TRBV5-1; J: TRBJ1-5; size: .; DNA: TGCGCCAGCAGCTTGGCCCCGGGCTCGGCTCAGCCCCAGCATTTT; CDR3: CASSLAPGSAQPQHF
D: .; V: TRBV5-1; J: TRBJ1-1; size: .; DNA: TGCGCCAGCAGCTTGATGGCCACAGGGAGGACTGAAGCTTTCTTT; CDR3: CASSLMATGRTEAFF
D: .; V: TRBV14; J: TRBJ1-4; size: .; DNA: TGTGCCAGCAGCCAAGAGCCGACAGCTATCCGCGGAAAACTGTTTTTT; CDR3: CASSQEPTAIRGKLFF
D: .; V: TRBV7-2; J: TRBJ2-7; size: .; DNA: TGTGCCAGCAGCTTAGTACCTTCGGACGAGCAGTACTTC; CDR3: CASSLVPSDEQYF
D: .; V: TRBV6-4; J: TRBJ1-4; size: .; DNA: TGTGCCAGCAGTGACCGGGACAAACTGTTTTTT; CDR3: CASSDRDKLFF